These T cell receptor beta chains were read from a single sample in a study of graft-versus-host responses after intestinal transplantation. Repertoires were generated with immunoSEQ multiplex PCR, while TCRdb's copy carries only in-frame clones and drops some. The sample consists of about 39,000 clones, about 96% of them appearing once. No antigen has been identified for these receptors. The sequencing used unstimulated CD8+ T cells sorted from spleen or lymph node cells, collected before transplant. Receptors were obtained from a human donor who was the organ donor for an intestinal transplant. Both conserved end residues are part of each CDR3. A D gene is named only where the DNA matches it firmly. The listing skips clone size in some rows; elsewhere it reads once, few, many or a size class.

clone_size d_call cdr3_length j_call v_call cdr3_nt cdr3_aa
once TRBD2 19 TRBJ2-6 TRBV11-3 TGTGCCAGCAGCCCACAGGCTAGCGGGGGGCCGGGCGGGGCCAACGTCCTGACTTTC CASSPQASGGPGGANVLTF
. . 15 TRBJ2-5 TRBV7-2 TGTGCCAGCAGTCACCATGTGAGATACCAAGAGACCCAGTACTTC CASSHHVRYQETQYF
. . 12 TRBJ1-1 TRBV6-5 TGTGCCAGCAGTTACTCGGGGGGTGAAGCTTTCTTT CASSYSGGEAFF
. TRBD1 16 TRBJ2-7 TRBV9 TGTGCCAGCAGCGTAGCGGAGACAGGGAATACCTACGAGCAGTACTTC CASSVAETGNTYEQYF
. TRBD2 16 TRBJ2-5 TRBV5-6 TGTGCCAGCAGCTTGCTCACTAGCGGGGGGAAGCAGACCCAGTACTTC CASSLLTSGGKQTQYF
. . 16 TRBJ2-3 TRBV7-2 TGTGCCAGCAGCCAACCCGGGCAGGAAATGGCAGATACGCAGTATTTT CASSQPGQEMADTQYF
. TRBD2 16 TRBJ2-1 TRBV4-3 TGCGCCAGCAGCCAAGATTTCGCGGGGGGGTATAATGAGCAGTTCTTC CASSQDFAGGYNEQFF
once . 15 TRBJ1-1 TRBV10-3 TGTGCCATCAGTGAGCGGCAGGGCATGAACACTGAAGCTTTCTTT CAISERQGMNTEAFF
. . 15 TRBJ1-1 TRBV4-1 TGCGCCAGCAGCCAAGTGGCAACCCAGAACACTGAAGCTTTCTTT CASSQVATQNTEAFF
. . 16 TRBJ2-7 TRBV13 TGTGCCAGCAGCTTAGAAGGTACAGGGACTTTCGGGGAGCAGTACTTC CASSLEGTGTFGEQYF
. . 16 TRBJ1-1 TRBV5-1 TGCGCCAGCAGCCTAACCAACTATACGGGACGGGCAAAAGCTTTCTTT CASSLTNYTGRAKAFF
. . 14 TRBJ1-1 TRBV6-5 TGTGCCAGCAGTTACTCGTTGGGGAACACTGAAGCTTTCTTT CASSYSLGNTEAFF
. . 13 TRBJ1-2 TRBV13 TGTGCCAGCAGACCTAGCGACCCTGGGGGCTACACCTTC CASRPSDPGGYTF
. TRBD2 15 TRBJ2-7 TRBV4-3 TGCGCCAGCAGCCAAGACCCTAGCGGGGGGTACGAGCAGTACTTC CASSQDPSGGYEQYF
. TRBD2 12 TRBJ2-7 TRBV10-2 TGCGCCAGCAGTGAGCGGGGGGGCGAGCAGTACTTC CASSERGGEQYF
. . 14 TRBJ1-1 TRBV7-2 TGTGCCAGCAGCCAGGACCTCCAAGCAACTGAAGCTTTCTTT CASSQDLQATEAFF
. . 17 TRBJ1-1 TRBV30 TGTGCCTGGAGAGAAAGGTTTACCGGACAACTGAACACTGAAGCTTTCTTT CAWRERFTGQLNTEAFF
. TRBD1 14 TRBJ2-2 TRBV29-1 TGCAGCGTTGAAAGGGACAGGGGGGCGGGGGAGCTGTTTTTT CSVERDRGAGELFF
. . 18 TRBJ2-7 TRBV27 TGTGCCAGCAGCTTCGGTATCCCTCCTTGGGGCCCTTCCTACGAGCAGTACTTC CASSFGIPPWGPSYEQYF
once . 16 TRBJ2-7 TRBV5-6 TGTGCCAGCAGCCCAACCCCAACAGGGTCAACCTACGAGCAGTACTTC CASSPTPTGSTYEQYF
. TRBD1 16 TRBJ1-1 TRBV5-1 TGCGCCAGCAGCTTAGGTTCACAGGGGTTGACGACTGAAGCTTTCTTT CASSLGSQGLTTEAFF
few TRBD1 13 TRBJ1-2 TRBV28 TGTGCCAGCGTCCGGGACCTACAAGGGGGCTACATCTTC CASVRDLQGGYIF
. TRBD1 16 TRBJ2-7 TRBV4-3 TGCGCCAGCAGCCAGACCCCCTGGACAGGAACCTACGAGCAGTACTTC CASSQTPWTGTYEQYF
. . 15 TRBJ1-5 TRBV10-3 TGTGCCATCAGTGACCCGGGTGGTGACAATCAGCCCCAGCATTTT CAISDPGGDNQPQHF
once . 13 TRBJ2-7 TRBV29-1 TGCAGCGTGGAGGACACCTCTACCTACGAGCAGTACTTC CSVEDTSTYEQYF
. . 14 TRBJ1-5 TRBV23-1 TGCGCCAGCAGTCAAACGGACAGAGATCAGCCCCAGCATTTT CASSQTDRDQPQHF
once TRBD1 15 TRBJ2-3 TRBV27 TGTGCCAGCAGTTTATGGGGACAGGGAACTGATACGCAGTATTTT CASSLWGQGTDTQYF
. . 14 TRBJ2-6 TRBV5-3 TGTGCCAGAAGCCCCAGGGCTGGGGCCAACGTCCTGACTTTC CARSPRAGANVLTF
. . 16 TRBJ1-4 TRBV30 TGTGCCTGGAGTCCGATGCGAGAAGCCTCCATCGAAAAACTGTTTTTT CAWSPMREASIEKLFF